This T cell receptor (beta chain) is from a study of shared T cell receptors in the human thymus. Germline V CDR1 and CDR2: MNHEY, SMNVEV (reference sequence). The CDR3 has 13 amino acids. V shed 2 bases, J shed 9 bases, and the junction held 5 bases outside the gene matches. Repertoires were generated with immunoSEQ multiplex PCR, while TCRdb's copy carries only in-frame clones and drops some. The sample lists approximately 730,000 clones, around 85% seen once, with more than 0.01% in the top ten. These records were also assigned to another study, of human thymus T cells.

This chain connects TRBV27 to TRBJ2-3; the match to TRBD2 covers 7 bases. The TCR sequence derives from a girl less than two years old with a congenital heart defect. The sequenced sample was thymocytes. The CDR3 coding sequence is TGTGCCAGCAGTTTAGGGAGCGGGGCCACGCAGTATTTT. Translating gives CASSLGSGATQYF.